Listed below are T cell receptor beta chains from one sample, sequenced in a study of PD-L1 blockade in urothelial cancer. Data came from immunoSEQ multiplex PCR; TCRdb stores just in-frame clones and leaves some out. Counted here are fewer than 85,000 clones, about nine tenths occurring once; the ten biggest clones make up over 9%. The sequences come from PBMCs, collected around atezolizumab (anti-PD-L1) treatment. The receptors originated from a man in his 60s with urothelial cancer. CDR3s include the opening cysteine and the closing phenylalanine or tryptophan. D genes are given only for firm matches. Where a row states a size, it is once, few, many or the class of an expanded clone; other rows omit it.

NA,TRBV18,NA,TRBJ2-7,TGTGCCAGCTCACCACCGAATCGGTCGGGGGAGCAGTACTTC,CASSPPNRSGEQYF
NA,TRBV9,NA,TRBJ2-1,TGTGCCAGCAGCGTAGCTGCGAGCCGTGAGCAGTTCTTC,CASSVAASREQFF
NA,TRBV5-1,NA,TRBJ1-3,TGCGCCAGCAGCTTGGGTTTCGGGTCAGGGGCTGGAAACACCATATATTTT,CASSLGFGSGAGNTIYF
NA,TRBV11-2,NA,TRBJ1-6,TGTGCCAGCAGCAGCCCGAACAGGATGGATAATTCACCCCTCCACTTT,CASSSPNRMDNSPLHF
NA,TRBV30,TRBD2,TRBJ2-7,TGTGCCACCAACCTAGCGGGAGGAGCCTACGAGCAGTACTTC,CATNLAGGAYEQYF
NA,TRBV4-3,NA,TRBJ2-1,TGCGCCAGCAGCCAGGAACGGGATGAGCAGTTCTTC,CASSQERDEQFF
NA,TRBV11-2,TRBD2,TRBJ2-5,TGTGCCAGCAGCTGGGACTACCGGGGGGAGACCCAGTACTTC,CASSWDYRGETQYF
once,TRBV7-2,NA,TRBJ2-1,TGTGCCAGCAGCCCCTACTTGACAGTTTACACATTCTTC,CASSPYLTVYTFF
NA,TRBV30,NA,TRBJ2-5,TGTGCCTGGAGTCACCGAGGACAGTTGGAGACCCAGTACTTC,CAWSHRGQLETQYF
few,TRBV6-1,NA,TRBJ1-6,TGTGCCAGCAGTGCGGGGTCATGGACAGTTTCACCCCTCCACTTT,CASSAGSWTVSPLHF
once,TRBV19,NA,TRBJ2-3,TGTGCCAGTACTTTAGAACCAGGGTGGACGCAGTATTTT,CASTLEPGWTQYF
NA,TRBV18,NA,TRBJ1-5,TGTGCCAGCTCACCACTCCCTAATCAGCCCCAGCATTTT,CASSPLPNQPQHF
NA,TRBV7-9,TRBD1,TRBJ2-7,TGTGCCAGCAGCTTAGCACGGACAGGGGATAACTACGAGCAGTACTTC,CASSLARTGDNYEQYF
NA,TRBV4-1,NA,TRBJ2-3,TGCGCCAGCAGCCCCGGGCCCCCAGGGGAGAGCACAGATACGCAGTATTTT,CASSPGPPGESTDTQYF
NA,TRBV5-4,NA,TRBJ1-1,TGTGCCAGCAGCTTGTGGGGCAGCAGGGGAGGGGAGATGAACACTGAAGCTTTCTTT,CASSLWGSRGGEMNTEAFF
NA,TRBV29-1,NA,TRBJ1-2,TGCAGCGTTGACACGGAGAACTATGGCTACACCTTC,CSVDTENYGYTF
NA,TRBV19,TRBD2,TRBJ2-1,TGTGCCAGTAGTGAATTAGCGGGAGGACCGTACAATGAGCAGTTCTTC,CASSELAGGPYNEQFF
NA,TRBV11-2,TRBD2,TRBJ2-5,TGTGCCAGCAGCTTAGGGTCCGGCGGGAGGGCCGGGGAGACCCAGTACTTC,CASSLGSGGRAGETQYF
NA,TRBV7-7,TRBD1,TRBJ2-2,TGTGCTAGCGGCGGACAGGGGAGCACCGGGGAGCTGTTTTTT,CASGGQGSTGELFF
NA,TRBV5-1,TRBD1,TRBJ2-5,TGCGCCAGCAGCTTACACCGGGACAGGGGGCGCAGGGAGACCCAGTACTTC,CASSLHRDRGRRETQYF
NA,TRBV7-3,NA,TRBJ2-1,TGTGCCAGCAGCTTCCAGGGCCACAATGAGCAGTTCTTC,CASSFQGHNEQFF
NA,TRBV25-1,NA,TRBJ1-4,TGTGCCAGCAGTGAAGGAGTAGTCCTTGCAACTAATGAAAAACTGTTTTTT,CASSEGVVLATNEKLFF
NA,TRBV7-3,TRBD1,TRBJ1-1,TGTGCCAGCAGCTCTACGACAGGGGCCCTCGTCTTCTTT,CASSSTTGALVFF
NA,TRBV19,NA,TRBJ1-1,TGTGCCAGTAGTATAGTACAGCTGAACACTGAAGCTTTCTTT,CASSIVQLNTEAFF
NA,TRBV5-1,TRBD2,TRBJ2-3,TGCGCCAGCAGCCCAGGACTAGCGGACACAGATACGCAGTATTTT,CASSPGLADTDTQYF
NA,TRBV4-1,NA,TRBJ1-5,TGCGCCAGCAGCCAAGTCCCGGGGGAGGGCAATCAGCCCCAGCATTTT,CASSQVPGEGNQPQHF
NA,TRBV6-5,TRBD1,TRBJ2-3,TGTGCCAGCAGTTACTCAGGGGGCGGGACGCAGTATTTT,CASSYSGGGTQYF
NA,TRBV18,TRBD1,TRBJ1-1,TGTGCCAGCTCTGGACAGGGGGGAACTGAAGCTTTCTTT,CASSGQGGTEAFF
NA,TRBV4-3,TRBD2,TRBJ2-1,TGCGCCAGCAGCCAAGTGTGGCGGACTAGCGGGAGTAGGAATGAGCAGTTCTTC,CASSQVWRTSGSRNEQFF
NA,TRBV6-6,TRBD1,TRBJ2-7,TGTGCCAGCAGTCGGCCTCGGGACAGGGTCTTTGAGCAGTACTTC,CASSRPRDRVFEQYF
NA,TRBV7-8,NA,TRBJ1-1,TGTGCCAGCAGACAAGGACAGTCCACGGTAAAAGCTTTCTTT,CASRQGQSTVKAFF
NA,TRBV5-1,NA,TRBJ1-1,TGCGCCAGCAACCCCTCGCCTGTACAGGGGAACACTGAAGCTTTCTTT,CASNPSPVQGNTEAFF
NA,TRBV29-1,TRBD2,TRBJ2-2,TGCAGCGCTGGGGGGGAGAACACCGGGGAGCTGTTTTTT,CSAGGENTGELFF
NA,TRBV19,NA,TRBJ1-2,TGTGCCAGTAAAAGACAGGATGGCTACACCTTC,CASKRQDGYTF
NA,TRBV7-2,TRBD1,TRBJ2-7,TGTGCCAGCAGCCGGGACAGGGGTTCCGAGCAGTACTTC,CASSRDRGSEQYF
NA,TRBV4-1,TRBD1,TRBJ1-2,TGCGCCAGCAGCGCAGGACAGGGGACTCCGTATGGCTACACCTTC,CASSAGQGTPYGYTF
NA,TRBV30,TRBD2,TRBJ2-5,TGTGCCTGGAGTGTACTAGCGGGAATGGGGGAGACCCAGTACTTC,CAWSVLAGMGETQYF
many,TRBV29-1,NA,TRBJ2-5,TGCAGCGTTGATAGGTCAGGGTGGGAGACCCAGTACTTC,CSVDRSGWETQYF
once,TRBV12-5,NA,TRBJ2-3,TGTGCTAGTGGTTTGGCCGGGACTTTCCTCGGGGCAGATACGCAGTATTTT,CASGLAGTFLGADTQYF
NA,TRBV5-1,NA,TRBJ2-2,TGCGCCAGCAGCTTGGGGGGGCTGAACACCGGGGAGCTGTTTTTT,CASSLGGLNTGELFF
NA,TRBV5-4,NA,TRBJ2-7,TGTGCCAGCAGTACAGGATACTACGAGCAGTACTTC,CASSTGYYEQYF
few,TRBV30,NA,TRBJ1-1,TGTGCCCACGGGAAGAACACTGAAGCTTTCTTT,CAHGKNTEAFF
once,TRBV6-5,NA,TRBJ1-5,TGTGCCAGCAGGTCGCTAAATCAGCCCCAGCATTTT,CASRSLNQPQHF
NA,TRBV6-5,TRBD2,TRBJ2-1,TGTGCCAGCAGTTACACCCGTAGCGGGGGAGTCAATGAGCAGTTCTTC,CASSYTRSGGVNEQFF
NA,TRBV7-2,NA,TRBJ1-1,TGTGCCAGCAGCCCCTGGTCAGGACATATCGCTTTCTTT,CASSPWSGHIAFF
NA,TRBV5-6,TRBD2,TRBJ2-5,TGTGCCAGCAGCTTAGCGGGAGGGCCGGGAGAGACCCAGTACTTC,CASSLAGGPGETQYF
NA,TRBV11-3,NA,TRBJ2-5,TGTGCCAGCAGCTTAGGCAGGGCGATGGAAGAGACCCAGTACTTC,CASSLGRAMEETQYF
NA,TRBV13,TRBD1,TRBJ1-2,TGTGCCAGCAGCTTAGGCCTTGCGGGACAGGGGCTCGGTGGCTACACCTTC,CASSLGLAGQGLGGYTF
NA,TRBV4-1,TRBD1,TRBJ1-4,TGCGCCAGCAGCCAGTCACCCACAGGGGGATACAATGAAAAACTGTTTTTT,CASSQSPTGGYNEKLFF
NA,TRBV5-1,NA,TRBJ2-3,TGCGCCAGCAGTAGGACAACTTTGGATCTAGATACGCAGTATTTT,CASSRTTLDLDTQYF
NA,TRBV15,NA,TRBJ2-5,TGTGCCACCAGCAGAGATCGAGTCATCGAGACCCAGTACTTC,CATSRDRVIETQYF
once,TRBV4-2,NA,TRBJ2-5,TGTGCCAGCAGCCAAGGAAGCGGTGTGCAAGAGACCCAGTACTTC,CASSQGSGVQETQYF
once,TRBV6-4,NA,TRBJ1-1,TGTGCCAGCAGCCCCTCGGGAGCGAACACTGAAGCTTTCTTT,CASSPSGANTEAFF
NA,TRBV5-1,TRBD1,TRBJ1-4,TGCGCCAGCAGTTACTCAGACAGGGGGCGACGGGAAAAACTGTTTTTT,CASSYSDRGRREKLFF
NA,TRBV23-1,NA,TRBJ2-7,TGCGCCAGCAGTCAAGCGAACGACAAGGGGGGGTTAGTGATGTCCTACGAGCAGTACTTC,CASSQANDKGGLVMSYEQYF